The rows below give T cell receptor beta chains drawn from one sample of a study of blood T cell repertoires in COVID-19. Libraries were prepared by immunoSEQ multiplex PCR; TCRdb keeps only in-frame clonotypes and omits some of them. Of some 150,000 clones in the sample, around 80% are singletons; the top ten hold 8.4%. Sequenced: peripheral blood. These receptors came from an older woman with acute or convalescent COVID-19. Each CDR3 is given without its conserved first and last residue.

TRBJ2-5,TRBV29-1,SVVAGETQY
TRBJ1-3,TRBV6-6,ASSYDRNSGNTIY
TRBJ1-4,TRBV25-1,ASSDGTANEKLF
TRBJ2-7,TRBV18,ASSPLDRGWEQY
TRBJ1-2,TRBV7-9,ASSLDVDRGYGYT
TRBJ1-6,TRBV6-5,ASSYGQSPLH
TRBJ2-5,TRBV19,ASSPLGVGETQY
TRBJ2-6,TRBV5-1,ASSTDEMRGSGANVLT
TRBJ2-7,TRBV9,ASSPRLQGYEQY
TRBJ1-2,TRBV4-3,ASSQDRTGDYGYT
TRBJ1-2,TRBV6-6,ATTAGANYGYT
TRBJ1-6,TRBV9,ASSDLRGRSLH
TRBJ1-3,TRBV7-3,ASSLGIDSGNTIY
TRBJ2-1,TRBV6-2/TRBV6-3,ASSYGLAGIDEQF
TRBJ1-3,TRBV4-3,ASSQSRVSGNTIY
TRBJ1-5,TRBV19,ASNKRDGNQPQH
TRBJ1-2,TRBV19,ASSIRDRGLYGYT
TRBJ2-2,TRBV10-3,ARMDRIRTGELF
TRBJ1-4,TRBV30,AWSSGLSTVAGGMDEKLF